These 18 T cell receptor beta chains share one sample of origin, sequenced in a study of cytomegalovirus exposure and HLA in healthy donors. It was with 60 Vbeta and 13 Jbeta primers that the PCR ran. Generated by immunoSEQ multiplex PCR, the TCRdb table keeps only in-frame clones and is missing some. The sample has 130,000 to 150,000 clones, around three quarters seen once. Sample: PBMCs. These receptors originate from a young woman in good health and CMV-seropositive.

This clone was counted only a few times. V usage is TRBV7-9 and J usage is TRBJ2-7, with D tentatively TRBD2 (7 bases). The CDR3 totals 16 residues. V lost 5 bases, J lost 2 bases, and 19 bases lay in between. Germline CDR1 and CDR2: SEHNR and FQNEAQ (reference sequence). The CDR3 bases are TGTGCCAGCAGCCATGGGTGGCGGGGGCCAACCTACGAGCAGTACTTC. Its protein is CASSHGWRGPTYEQYF.

V and J are TRBV5-4 and TRBJ2-2, with D perhaps TRBD2 (5 bases). CDR3 length: 17 residues. Trimming stripped 0 bases from V and 4 bases from J, with 16 bases between. Germline V CDR1 and CDR2: SGHNT, YYREEE (reference sequence). The DNA for the CDR3 is TGTGCCAGCAGCTTGGCCCGAGGAGGCGGAGGCACCGGGGAGCTGTTTTTT. This encodes CASSLARGGGGTGELFF.

This chain joins TRBV7-2 and TRBJ2-1; D possibly corresponds to TRBD2 (5 bases). This CDR3 comprises 15 residues. With 1 base removed from V and 6 bases from J, the gap between germline ends came to 13 bases. CDR1 is SGHTA and CDR2 is FQGNSA in the germline V gene. CDR3 sequence reads: CASSLERTRANEQFF. The CDR3 region has the DNA TGTGCCAGCAGCTTAGAGCGGACTCGAGCCAATGAGCAGTTCTTC. The variable domain in full, completed from reference TRBV7-2 and TRBJ2-1, reads GAGVSQSPSNKVTEKGKDVELRCDPISGHTALYWYRQSLGQGLEFLIYFQGNSAPDKSGLPSDRFSAERTGGSVSTLTIQRTQQEDSAVYLCASSLERTRANEQFFGPGTRLTVL.

The chain has TRBV19 and TRBJ1-5; 9 bases are a match to TRBD1. After removal of 3 bases from V and 7 bases from J, the junction contained 10 bases not matched to a gene. CDR3 size: 16 residues. Per germline, CDR1 LNHDA and CDR2 SQIVND (reference sequence). The CDR3 spells CASSISGQGWNQPQHF. CDR3 nucleotides: TGTGCCAGTAGTATTTCGGGACAGGGATGGAACCAGCCCCAGCATTTT.

This clone has only a few counts. J is TRBJ1-5 and V is TRBV27; D gene uncertain. The length of the CDR3 is 13 residues. V was shortened by 8 bases and J by 1 base, with 9 bases between the two germline ends. Germline V gene sequence: CDR1 MNHEY, CDR2 SMNVEV (reference sequence). Here the CDR3 reads CASSSRSNQPQHF. In DNA form, the CDR3 reads TGTGCCAGCTCATCGCGGAGCAATCAGCCCCAGCATTTT.

The chain uses TRBV19 and TRBJ1-1; 8 bases are a match to TRBD1. This CDR3 has 11 amino acids. Germline values: CDR1 LNHDA, CDR2 SQIVND (reference sequence). With 7 bases clipped from V and 7 bases from J, the junction kept 2 bases outside the gene matches. The CDR3 DNA is TGTGCCAGTATTGACAGGGGTGAAGCTTTCTTT. This sequence encodes CASIDRGEAFF.

The rearrangement links TRBV28 to TRBJ1-3; 12 nucleotides agree with TRBD1. The CDR3 extends over 16 amino acids. V shed 5 bases, J shed 8 bases, and the junction held 10 bases outside the gene matches. Looked up from germline, CDR1 is MDHEN and CDR2 is SYDVKM. CDR3 in DNA: TGTGCCAGCAGTACGGGTGGGACAGGGGGCCGGCACACCATATATTTT. The encoded protein is CASSTGGTGGRHTIYF. The variable domain in full, with the rest retrieved from reference TRBV28 and TRBJ1-3, is DVKVTQSSRYLVKRTGEKVFLECVQDMDHENMFWYRQDPGLGLRLIYFSYDVKMKEKGDIPEGYSVSREKKERFSLILESASTNQTSMYLCASSTGGTGGRHTIYFGEGSWLTVV.

V gene TRBV5-1 combines with J gene TRBJ1-1, with D possibly being TRBD1 (6 bases). The CDR3 consists of 14 residues. Germline V gene data show CDR1 as SGHRS and CDR2 as YFSETQ. V lost 4 bases, J lost 1 base, and 11 bases lay in between. The CDR3 reads CASSKKTGNTEAFF. In DNA, the CDR3 is TGCGCCAGCAGCAAAAAGACAGGGAACACTGAAGCTTTCTTT.

This rearrangement joins TRBV5-1 to TRBJ1-2; possibly TRBD1 for D (6 bases). This CDR3 region has 15 residues. Germline assignment: CDR1 SGHRS and CDR2 YFSETQ. V was pared by 6 bases and J by 0 bases, with 15 bases between. CDR3 region: CASTGTTGSNYGYTF. The CDR3 DNA reads TGCGCCAGCACCGGGACAACCGGGTCTAACTATGGCTACACCTTC.

Regarding this clone: A read error may produce the germline difference seen at one junction end. The V and J genes are TRBV7-8 and TRBJ2-1; 9 bases align to TRBD1. This CDR3 spans 16 amino acids. Germline loops: CDR1 SGHVS, CDR2 FQNEAQ. CDR3 loop: CVSSKETGGAYNEQFF. CDR3 nucleotide sequence: TGTGTCAGCAGCAAAGAGACAGGGGGGGCCTACAATGAGCAGTTCTTC.

The chain uses TRBV15 and TRBJ2-7, with D possibly matching TRBD2 (5 bases). The CDR3 consists of 13 residues. Germline CDR1 is LNHNV and CDR2 is YYDKDF (reference sequence). V was clipped by 8 bases and J by 7 bases, with 18 bases between them. CDR3 region: CATQAEAGDEQYF. The CDR3 DNA reads as TGTGCCACCCAAGCGGAAGCAGGCGATGAGCAGTACTTC.

V is TRBV19 and J is TRBJ2-7; perhaps TRBD2 as D (6 bases). This CDR3 has 16 residues. The germline V gene encodes CDR1 LNHDA and CDR2 SQIVND (reference sequence). V was trimmed by 1 base and J by 0 bases, leaving 13 bases between them. The CDR3 DNA sequence: TGTGCCAGTAGTATAGTGGCGGGACGGAGCTCCTACGAGCAGTACTTC. Residues: CASSIVAGRSSYEQYF.

This clone turned up a few times. The chain links TRBV27 to TRBJ2-1; maybe TRBD1 (5 bases). Looked up from germline, CDR1 is MNHEY and CDR2 is SMNVEV (reference sequence). This CDR3 has 13 amino acids. Trimming cost V 5 bases and J 5 bases, with 10 bases left between them. The CDR3 reads CASSDSDNNEQFF. Here the CDR3 DNA reads TGTGCCAGCAGTGACTCGGACAACAATGAGCAGTTCTTC.

This chain connects TRBV6-6 to TRBJ2-5; 14 bases align to TRBD2. In germline, CDR1 is MNHNY, CDR2 SVGAGI (reference sequence). This CDR3 has 15 residues. V shed 7 bases, J shed 7 bases, and the junction held 8 bases outside the gene matches. The CDR3 DNA is TGTGCCAGCACCCTGACTAGCGGGGGGGGAGGGACCCAGTACTTC. Its translation is CASTLTSGGGGTQYF.

The chain has TRBV13 and TRBJ1-6; D might be TRBD1 (6 bases). The CDR3 consists of 14 residues. Trimming shortened V by 5 bases and J by 10 bases, and 15 bases separated the two germline ends. Per the germline V gene, CDR1 is PRHDT and CDR2 is FYEKMQ (reference sequence). This chain's CDR3 is CASSINRVDSPLHF. The CDR3 region has the DNA TGTGCCAGCAGCATTAACAGGGTTGACTCACCCCTCCACTTT. Filled out from reference TRBV13 and TRBJ1-6, the complete variable domain reads AAGVIQSPRHLIKEKRETATLKCYPIPRHDTVYWYQQGPGQDPQFLISFYEKMQSDKGSIPDRFSAQQFSDYHSELNMSSLELGDSALYFCASSINRVDSPLHFGNGTRLTVT.

The chain recombines TRBV6-1 with TRBJ2-4; weak D call: TRBD1 (5 bases). Germline lookup yields CDR1 MNHNS and CDR2 SASEGT. The CDR3 is made up of 12 amino acids. Between the trimmed V and J ends, which lost 10 bases and 5 bases, there was a span of 12 bases. The CDR3 reads CATSTTENIQYF. The CDR3 nucleotides read TGTGCCACCTCCACGACAGAAAACATTCAGTACTTC.

This chain links TRBV7-2 with TRBJ1-6, with TRBD1 matching 8 bases. The CDR3 length is 16 residues. Looked up from germline, CDR1 is SGHTA and CDR2 is FQGNSA. J was trimmed by 10 bases and V by 3 bases; bases with no gene match: 11. This chain's CDR3 is CASSFGAGGFGSPLHF. CDR3 nucleotide sequence: TGTGCCAGCAGCTTTGGGGCAGGGGGCTTTGGGTCACCCCTCCACTTT. Based on the CDR3 plus reference TRBV7-2 and TRBJ1-6, the full variable domain is GAGVSQSPSNKVTEKGKDVELRCDPISGHTALYWYRQSLGQGLEFLIYFQGNSAPDKSGLPSDRFSAERTGGSVSTLTIQRTQQEDSAVYLCASSFGAGGFGSPLHFGNGTRLTVT.

This clone was seen only a few times. This chain joins TRBV29-1 and TRBJ1-2, with D perhaps matching TRBD1 (6 bases). Germline V gene data show CDR1 as SQVTM and CDR2 as ANQGSEA. The CDR3 extends over 16 amino acids. The ends were cut back, 4 bases at V and 0 bases at J, with 18 bases in the middle. The CDR3 DNA is TGCAGCGTTGGGGGGAAACAGGGAAAGGCTAACTATGGCTACACCTTC. This sequence encodes CSVGGKQGKANYGYTF.